What follows are 32 T cell receptor beta chains derived from one specimen sequenced in a study of T cells after yellow fever vaccination. A single record per CDR3 protein comes from TCRdb applying MiXCR to the 5' RACE reads. The sample records approximately 12,000 distinct CDR3 sequences, 4.5% to 5% being singletons. The sequencing used PBMCs, either bulk or a sorted T-cell subset (CD4+, CD8+, memory, or dextramer-sorted; not recorded which), collected 45 days after the yellow fever booster vaccination. The source of these receptors is a man younger than 40 who received the YFV17D yellow fever vaccine.

The table lists this clonotype with many counts. The chain couples TRBV27 to TRBJ2-1; TRBD1 aligns across 9 bases. Losses at the gene ends were 1 base for V and 4 bases for J; bases not matched to a gene: 5. Germline values: CDR1 MNHEY, CDR2 SMNVEV (reference sequence). The CDR3 sequence is 16 residues long. As DNA, the CDR3 is TGTGCCAGCAGTTTATTGGGACAGGGCTTGTACAATGAGCAGTTCTTC. Encoded protein: CASSLLGQGLYNEQFF.

This clonotype was recorded many times. This chain links TRBV12-3 or TRBV12-4 with TRBJ2-2; 11 nucleotides line up with TRBD2. The CDR3 length is 15 residues. V gave up 6 bases and J gave up 5 bases; unmatched junction bases: 5. This chain's CDR3 is CASSLAGGGTGELFF. For the CDR3, the DNA is TGTGCCAGCAGCCTAGCGGGAGGAGGAACCGGGGAGCTGTTTTTT.

Ten or more counts support this clonotype. The rearrangement links TRBV20-1 to TRBJ2-1, with TRBD2 as a possible D gene (5 bases). The CDR3 runs to 12 residues. The V end lost 5 bases, the J end lost 9 bases, and 14 bases lay between the germline ends. The germline V gene encodes CDR1 DFQATT and CDR2 SNEGSKA (reference sequence). This CDR3 reads CSAERVRSEQFF. CDR3 DNA sequence: TGCAGTGCTGAGAGGGTTCGGAGTGAGCAGTTCTTC.

This clonotype was seen many times. This sequence joins TRBV6-1 and TRBJ1-1, with 12 nucleotides matching TRBD1. The germline gives CDR1 MNHNS, CDR2 SASEGT. The CDR3 runs 16 residues. With 7 bases clipped from V and 4 bases from J, the junction kept 10 bases outside the gene matches. The CDR3 bases are TGTGCCAGCAAACCGGGACAGGGGGCGCTGGGCACTGAAGCTTTCTTT. Protein: CASKPGQGALGTEAFF.

This clonotype was recorded at least ten times. The genes are TRBV5-1 and TRBJ2-5, with no clear D. The CDR3 spans 12 residues. V shed 6 bases and J shed 3 bases, with 9 bases lying between them. Germline V CDR1 and CDR2: SGHRS, YFSETQ. CDR3 loop: CASIGPEETQYF. CDR3 in DNA: TGCGCCAGCATCGGACCCGAAGAGACCCAGTACTTC.

This clonotype showed up many times. The chain has TRBV10-3 and TRBJ2-3, with D perhaps TRBD2 (5 bases). CDR1 ENHRY and CDR2 SYGVKD come from the germline V gene. The V end was cut by 5 bases, the J end by 4 bases, with 19 bases between. The CDR3 contains 16 residues. Here the CDR3 DNA reads TGTGCCATCAGTTCCTTGGGAGCGGATCAATCAGATACGCAGTATTTT. It is translated as CAISSLGADQSDTQYF.

This clonotype has a count of ten or more. The chain uses TRBV5-1 and TRBJ2-7, with D possibly being TRBD1 or TRBD2 (5 bases each). Germline assignment: CDR1 SGHRS and CDR2 YFSETQ. V gave up 2 bases and J gave up 6 bases, with 12 bases separating them. CDR3 length: 13 amino acids. CDR3 DNA: TGCGCCAGCAGCTTTTCCGGGGACCTCGAGCAGTACTTC. Translated, it gives CASSFSGDLEQYF. Based on the CDR3 plus reference TRBV5-1 and TRBJ2-7, the full variable domain is KAGVTQTPRYLIKTRGQQVTLSCSPISGHRSVSWYQQTPGQGLQFLFEYFSETQRNKGNFPGRFSGRQFSNSRSEMNVSTLELGDSALYLCASSFSGDLEQYFGPGTRLTVT.

In this sample, this clonotype turned up many times. The rearrangement joins TRBV4-3 to TRBJ2-5; D unresolved. CDR1 is LGHNA and CDR2 is YSLEER in the germline V gene. V gave up 1 base and J gave up 4 bases, with 10 bases separating them. CDR3 size: 14 residues. The CDR3 sequence is CASSQALQRETQYF. For the CDR3, the DNA is TGCGCCAGCAGCCAAGCTCTACAGCGAGAGACCCAGTACTTC.

This clonotype was detected many times. V and J are TRBV5-1 and TRBJ2-2; D is unclear. Germline V CDR1 and CDR2: SGHRS, YFSETQ. The V end lost 4 bases, the J end lost 3 bases, and 4 bases lay between the germline ends. This CDR3 has 12 amino acids. The CDR3 region has the DNA TGCGCCAGCAGCGGGGACACCGGGGAGCTGTTTTTT. This encodes CASSGDTGELFF.

This clonotype was recorded many times. V is TRBV18 and J is TRBJ2-5; D is perhaps TRBD2 (6 bases). Germline-derived CDR1 and CDR2 are KGHSH and LQKENI. V lost 4 bases, J lost 5 bases, and 14 bases lay in between. This CDR3 region has 14 residues. CDR3 region: CASSRGAGKETQYF. The CDR3, as DNA: TGTGCCAGCTCACGTGGCGCGGGAAAGGAGACCCAGTACTTC.

This clonotype has at least ten counts. The CDR3 region is CASSARTGQETQYF. CDR3 bases: TGTGCCAGCAGCGCCAGGACGGGACAAGAGACCCAGTACTTC. This chain joins TRBV9 and TRBJ2-5; a weak D match, TRBD2 (5 bases). The germline CDR1 and CDR2 sequences are SGDLS and YYNGEE. This CDR3 contains 14 residues. V was pared by 3 bases and J by 2 bases, with 11 bases between.

This clonotype was seen many times. The J gene is TRBJ2-5, the V gene TRBV7-8; D not certain. The ends were cut back, 5 bases at V and 2 bases at J, with 12 bases in the middle. Germline V gene lookup returns CDR1 SGHVS and CDR2 FQNEAQ. This CDR3 region has 14 residues. The DNA of the CDR3 is TGTGCCAGCAGCCAACCCGGAGAACAAGAGACCCAGTACTTC. Protein product: CASSQPGEQETQYF.

This clonotype occurred many times. The J gene is TRBJ2-6, the V gene TRBV20-1, with 12 nucleotides matching TRBD2. This CDR3 contains 18 residues. V shed 2 bases and J 0 bases; nucleotides not matched to a gene: 5. CDR1 and CDR2 (germline): DFQATT, SNEGSKA (reference sequence). Here the CDR3 reads CSARTSGRLVSGANVLTF. The CDR3 nucleotides are TGCAGTGCTAGAACTAGCGGGAGGCTGGTCTCTGGGGCCAACGTCCTGACTTTC.

This clonotype was seen ten or more times. V and J are TRBV24-1 and TRBJ2-7; 8 positions agree with TRBD1. Germline V lookup: CDR1 KGHDR, CDR2 SFDVKD. After removal of 7 bases from V and 3 bases from J, the junction contained 13 bases not matched to a gene. The CDR3 is 16 amino acids. CDR3 sequence reads: CATSSPVGTGRYEQYF. The CDR3 coding sequence is TGTGCCACCAGCAGCCCCGTCGGGACAGGTCGCTACGAGCAGTACTTC.

The chain couples TRBV5-1 to TRBJ2-5; D is unresolved. The CDR3 is 12 residues long. The germline CDR1 and CDR2 sequences are SGHRS and YFSETQ. V lost 5 bases to trimming and J lost 5 bases, with 10 bases between them. The CDR3 coding sequence is TGCGCCAGCAGAGGAGCTGGGGAGACCCAGTACTTC. Protein sequence: CASRGAGETQYF.

The sample holds many counts of this clonotype. The gene calls are TRBV7-2 and TRBJ2-7; a possible D gene is TRBD1 (5 bases). CDR3 length equals 15 residues. Per the germline V gene, CDR1 is SGHTA and CDR2 is FQGNSA. V was pared by 1 base and J by 0 bases, with 10 bases between. The CDR3 DNA is TGTGCCAGCAGCTTAGGACAGAGTAACTCCTACGAGCAGTACTTC. This sequence encodes CASSLGQSNSYEQYF.

The table lists this clonotype with many counts. The genes are TRBV5-6 and TRBJ2-1, with D tentatively TRBD2 (5 bases). Germline CDR1 reads SGHDT; CDR2 reads YYEEEE. V lost 2 bases and J 10 bases, leaving 7 bases between the germline ends. The CDR3 loop spans 11 amino acids. The CDR3 here is CASSFRLEQFF. The CDR3 nucleotides read TGTGCCAGCAGCTTCCGACTAGAGCAGTTCTTC.

This clonotype was counted at least ten times. The gene calls are TRBV7-2 and TRBJ2-3; 12 nucleotides line up with TRBD2. Germline V gives CDR1 SGHTA, CDR2 FQGNSA. The CDR3 is 15 residues long. After removal of 0 bases from V and 14 bases from J, the junction contained 9 bases not matched to a gene. The DNA of the CDR3 is TGTGCCAGCAGCTTAGCGGGACTAGCGGGTGGCCCGCTGTATTTT. It encodes CASSLAGLAGGPLYF.

The sample holds many counts of this clonotype. The V gene is TRBV6-5, the J gene TRBJ1-1, with a weak D call TRBD1 (5 bases). Germline lookup yields CDR1 MNHEY and CDR2 SVGAGI. CDR3 length: 13 amino acids. The ends were cut back, 6 bases at V and 5 bases at J, with 13 bases in the middle. The CDR3 reads CASRRPAGTEAFF. The CDR3 region has the DNA TGTGCCAGCAGGCGCCCCGCAGGGACTGAAGCTTTCTTT.

In this sample, this clonotype turned up many times. This chain uses TRBV4-3 with TRBJ2-6, with D possibly matching TRBD2 (6 bases). V lost 5 bases and J 0 bases, leaving 17 bases between the germline ends. The germline V gene encodes CDR1 LGHNA and CDR2 YSLEER. The CDR3 contains 18 residues. The CDR3 sequence is CASSVLGGRTSGANVLTF. CDR3 coding DNA: TGCGCCAGCAGCGTCTTGGGGGGAAGGACCTCTGGGGCCAACGTCCTGACTTTC.

The sample holds many counts of this clonotype. The genes are TRBV6-2 or TRBV6-3 and TRBJ2-1; D possibly corresponds to TRBD2 (5 bases). The CDR3 is 15 residues long. Trimming removed 5 bases at V and 8 bases at J, with 19 bases between. The germline V gene has CDR1 MNHEY and CDR2 SVGEGT. CDR3 sequence: CASSRTPTGIDEQFF. For the CDR3, the DNA is TGTGCCAGCAGTAGGACTCCCACTGGGATTGATGAGCAGTTCTTC.

This clonotype appeared a few times. The chain recombines TRBV20-1 with TRBJ2-1; TRBD1 aligns across 9 bases. CDR3 length: 14 amino acids. Per germline, CDR1 DFQATT and CDR2 SNEGSKA (reference sequence). Losses at the gene ends were 7 bases for V and 7 bases for J; bases not matched to a gene: 11. CDR3 sequence: CSGSDRGGWNEQFF. In DNA, the CDR3 is TGCAGTGGATCAGACAGGGGGGGTTGGAATGAGCAGTTCTTC.

This clonotype was counted ten times or more. Sequence at one end of the junction differs from germline and may be a read error. The rearrangement uses TRBV19 and TRBJ2-1; 12 positions match TRBD2. The CDR3 runs to 15 residues. The V gene's germline CDR1 is LNHDA and CDR2 SQIVND (reference sequence). In DNA, the CDR3 is TGTGCCAGTAGTATAGACGGGACACTAGCGGGAGGAAGGATCTTC. Translating it yields CASSIDGTLAGGRIF.

This clonotype has ten or more counts. The rearrangement joins TRBV6-2 or TRBV6-3 to TRBJ2-2; tentatively, D is TRBD1 (6 bases). The germline V and J ends were trimmed by 7 bases and 2 bases, with 8 bases remaining between them. This CDR3 comprises 13 residues. Germline values: CDR1 MNHEY, CDR2 SVGEGT. CDR3 amino acids: CASKDRNTGELFF. CDR3 nucleotides: TGTGCCAGCAAGGACAGAAACACCGGGGAGCTGTTTTTT.

This clonotype was counted at least ten times. The V and J genes are TRBV10-3 and TRBJ1-3, with D possibly being TRBD1 (5 bases). Germline-derived CDR1 and CDR2 are ENHRY and SYGVKD. Between the trimmed V and J ends, which lost 2 bases and 16 bases, there was a span of 21 bases. The CDR3 length is 14 residues. CDR3 sequence: CAISEGTQLSAGYF. CDR3 in DNA: TGTGCCATCAGTGAGGGGACTCAGCTTTCGGCGGGTTATTTT.

The table lists this clonotype with many counts. The chain has TRBV12-3 or TRBV12-4 and TRBJ2-1; no clear D. Trimming took off 5 bases at V and 8 bases at J, with 7 bases between the two ends. CDR3 length: 11 residues. The CDR3 reads CASSDFDEQFF. As DNA, the CDR3 is TGTGCCAGCAGTGATTTCGATGAGCAGTTCTTC.

There are many counts of this clonotype. This chain uses TRBV7-2 with TRBJ2-7; 11 bases line up with TRBD2. This CDR3 contains 16 residues. Germline V gene lookup returns CDR1 SGHTA and CDR2 FQGNSA. The trim removed 0 bases at V and 5 bases at J, leaving 6 bases unmatched. CDR3 in DNA: TGTGCCAGCAGCTTAGCGGGGCTAGCGGGAGGCGACGAGCAGTACTTC. Translated, it gives CASSLAGLAGGDEQYF.

This clonotype was detected ten times or more. The CDR3, as DNA: TGTGCCAGCAGCAAGTGGGGCACGTACGAGCAGTACTTC. The encoded protein is CASSKWGTYEQYF. The chain combines TRBV7-9 with TRBJ2-7; tentative D call: TRBD1 (5 bases). The CDR3 is 13 amino acids. Looked up from germline, CDR1 is SEHNR and CDR2 is FQNEAQ (reference sequence). The V gene lost 5 bases and the J gene lost 4 bases, with 12 bases spanning the gap.

This clonotype was found many times. This chain links TRBV20-1 with TRBJ2-6; D possibly uses TRBD1 or TRBD2 (5 bases each). Germline V gene sequence: CDR1 DFQATT, CDR2 SNEGSKA (reference sequence). Trimming stripped 1 base from V and 0 bases from J, with 10 bases between. The CDR3 has 16 amino acids. As DNA, the CDR3 is TGCAGTGCTAGAGTGGGGGTCAGCTCTGGGGCCAACGTCCTGACTTTC. Its protein is CSARVGVSSGANVLTF.

In its sample, this clonotype was seen many times. This chain connects TRBV7-3 to TRBJ2-5, with TRBD2 matching over 11 bases. V lost 2 bases, J lost 4 bases, and 3 bases stayed unmatched. This CDR3 is 15 amino acids long. Germline V lookup: CDR1 SGHTA, CDR2 FQGTGA. The CDR3 loop reads CASSLGLAGGETQYF. CDR3 sequence (DNA): TGTGCCAGCAGCTTAGGTCTAGCGGGAGGAGAGACCCAGTACTTC.

This clonotype was detected ten times or more. The rearrangement links TRBV5-4 to TRBJ2-7, with D uncertain. Trimming cost V 0 bases and J 2 bases, with 6 bases left between them. CDR3 length: 13 amino acids. Germline assignment: CDR1 SGHNT and CDR2 YYREEE (reference sequence). CDR3 bases: TGTGCCAGCAGCTTGGCCGGAACCTACGAGCAGTACTTC. Translation: CASSLAGTYEQYF.

This clonotype was seen many times. This rearrangement joins TRBV7-2 to TRBJ2-5, with D perhaps matching TRBD2 (7 bases). The V end was cut by 1 base, the J end by 6 bases, with 12 bases between. CDR1 SGHTA and CDR2 FQGNSA come from the germline V gene. The CDR3 length is 14 residues. The CDR3 sequence: CASSLVRGGKTQYF. The CDR3 coding sequence is TGTGCCAGCAGCTTAGTGAGGGGGGGGAAGACCCAGTACTTC.